Below, 5 T cell receptor beta chains from the same sample are listed, as sequenced in a study of blood T cells in healthy people across ages. It was with a sample-barcoded 5' primer and a J-beta primer mix that a second PCR of roughly 7 to 12 cycles was run. One entry per CDR3 protein, called by TCRdb with MiXCR from the 5' RACE reads. The sample holds over 1,500,000 distinct CDR3 sequences, about two fifths seen once. Material: blood. These receptors all come from a human donor in good health.

The rearrangement links TRBV27 to TRBJ1-2; 10 bases match TRBD1. Trimming removed 9 bases from V and 4 bases from J; junction bases left unmatched: 11. CDR3 length: 15 residues. Germline assignment: CDR1 MNHEY and CDR2 SMNVEV (reference sequence). CDR3 sequence (DNA): TGTGCCAGTAGGACAGGGGGATTTGGGATCTATGGCTACACCTTC. Amino acid sequence: CASRTGGFGIYGYTF.

V gene TRBV7-9 combines with J gene TRBJ1-2; TRBD1 aligns across 7 bases. The germline CDR1 and CDR2 sequences are SEHNR and FQNEAQ (reference sequence). V dropped 2 bases and J dropped 2; count of bases not matched to a gene: 5. This CDR3 comprises 15 residues. The CDR3 protein is CASSLQGVANYGYTF. In DNA form, the CDR3 reads TGTGCCAGCAGCTTACAGGGGGTGGCGAACTATGGCTACACCTTC.

This clonotype showed up just a few times. The chain employs TRBV12-3 or TRBV12-4 and TRBJ2-3, with D unresolved. The CDR3 length is 13 residues. Between the trimmed V and J ends, which lost 8 bases and 6 bases, there was a span of 15 bases. The CDR3 nucleotides read TGTGCCAGCTTATCTTCGTTGCGGGATACGCAGTATTTT. Its protein is CASLSSLRDTQYF.

A remark on this clonotype: This could be a read error, since a much larger clone is one nucleotide away. The chain recombines TRBV29-1 with TRBJ2-5; tentatively, D is TRBD1 or TRBD2 (6 bases each). The DNA end is a closer match to TRBJ2-7, so the J assignment may be wrong. The CDR3 is 14 residues long. Germline V gives CDR1 SQVTM, CDR2 ANQGSEA. The CDR3 bases are TGCAGCATTGAATGGGGGGCGCGGACGGACGAGCAGTACTTC. Protein sequence: CSIEWGARTDEQYF.

The chain combines TRBV20-1 with TRBJ2-1; perhaps TRBD2 as D (7 bases). Germline V gene data show CDR1 as DFQATT and CDR2 as SNEGSKA (reference sequence). The V gene lost 3 bases and the J gene lost 8 bases, with 17 bases spanning the gap. The CDR3 is 14 amino acids. The chain's CDR3 is CSARQGSGGDEQFF. CDR3 bases: TGCAGTGCTAGGCAGGGGTCGGGGGGTGATGAGCAGTTCTTC.